This T cell receptor beta chain derives from a study of T cell responses to AZD1222 COVID-19 vaccine. Trimming pared 1 base from V and 6 bases from J, leaving 18 bases between. The germline gives CDR1 SGHDN, CDR2 FVKESK. CDR3 length: 17 residues. This table comes from immunoSEQ multiplex PCR, and its TCRdb copy is limited to in-frame clones, with some not included. The sample contains 65,000 to 90,000 clones, approximately 90% of which appear only once. The chain uses TRBV14 and TRBJ2-2; perhaps D is TRBD1 or TRBD2 (5 bases each). The clonotype was recovered from an adult who received the AZD1222 COVID-19 vaccine. Specimen: peripheral blood, collected 28 days after the second AZD1222 dose. DNA for the CDR3: TGTGCCAGCAGCCAAGGAGTGGCTTGGGGGTTACCCGGGGAGCTGTTTTTT. Its protein product is CASSQGVAWGLPGELFF. Combining the CDR3 with reference TRBV14 and TRBJ2-2 gives the whole variable domain EAGVTQFPSHSVIEKGQTVTLRCDPISGHDNLYWYRRVMGKEIKFLLHFVKESKQDESGMPNNRFLAERTGGTYSTLKVQPAELEDSGVYFCASSQGVAWGLPGELFFGEGSRLTVL.